The rows below give T cell receptor beta chains drawn from one sample of a study of blood T cells in healthy people across ages. A single record per CDR3 protein comes from TCRdb applying MiXCR to the 5' RACE reads. The table lists 650,000 to 950,000 distinct CDR3 sequences, more than 40% of them singletons. Sequenced input: blood. Receptor source: a man aged 55 to 70 in good health. Both conserved end residues are part of each CDR3. The D gene is left open where the match is weak. Size tells how often a clone was seen (once, few, many) or the class of an expanded clone, and some rows leave it out.

cdr3_length j_call d_call v_call clone_size cdr3_aa cdr3_nt
15 TRBJ2-1 TRBD2 TRBV3-1 NA CASSPGTSGRNEQFF TGTGCCAGCAGCCCCGGGACTAGCGGGAGGAATGAGCAGTTCTTC
15 TRBJ2-7 NA TRBV11-2 NA CASSPPGADPYEQYF TGTGCCAGCAGCCCCCCGGGGGCCGACCCCTACGAGCAGTACTTC
13 TRBJ2-3 NA TRBV5-6 few CASSLVRELTQYF TGTGCCAGCAGCTTGGTCCGGGAATTGACGCAGTATTTT
15 TRBJ2-5 NA TRBV20-1 once CSARRGARPQETQYF TGCAGTGCCCGAAGGGGAGCTAGACCCCAAGAGACCCAGTACTTC
13 TRBJ2-7 NA TRBV20-1 NA CSASGASPYEQYF TGCAGTGCCTCGGGGGCTAGCCCGTACGAGCAGTACTTC
15 TRBJ1-4 TRBD1 TRBV4-1 NA CASSSTGTGTEKLFF TGCGCCAGCAGCTCGACCGGGACAGGGACCGAAAAACTGTTTTTT
15 TRBJ1-2 NA TRBV7-9 NA CASSDEGGGNYGYTF TGTGCCAGCAGCGACGAGGGTGGGGGGAACTATGGCTACACCTTC
16 TRBJ2-7 TRBD2 TRBV12-3/TRBV12-4 NA CASSGLAGGLRDEQYF TGTGCCAGCAGTGGTCTAGCGGGGGGCCTCCGAGACGAGCAGTACTTC
16 TRBJ2-5 NA TRBV9 NA CASVPARQKGLETQYF TGTGCCAGCGTTCCCGCTAGGCAGAAGGGCTTAGAGACCCAGTACTTC
15 TRBJ2-3 TRBD1 TRBV28 few CASREQGPYTDTQYF TGTGCCAGCAGGGAACAGGGGCCTTACACAGATACGCAGTATTTT